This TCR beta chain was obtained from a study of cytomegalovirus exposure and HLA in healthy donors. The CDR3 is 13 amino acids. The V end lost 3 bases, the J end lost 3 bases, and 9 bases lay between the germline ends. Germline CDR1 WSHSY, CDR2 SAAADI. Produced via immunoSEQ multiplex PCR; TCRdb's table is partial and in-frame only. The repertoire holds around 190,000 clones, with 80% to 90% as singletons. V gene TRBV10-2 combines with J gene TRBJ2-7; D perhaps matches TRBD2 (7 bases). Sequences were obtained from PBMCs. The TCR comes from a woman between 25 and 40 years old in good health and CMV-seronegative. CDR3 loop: CASSEGGDYEQYF. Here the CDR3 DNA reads TGCGCCAGCAGTGAAGGGGGGGACTACGAGCAGTACTTC.